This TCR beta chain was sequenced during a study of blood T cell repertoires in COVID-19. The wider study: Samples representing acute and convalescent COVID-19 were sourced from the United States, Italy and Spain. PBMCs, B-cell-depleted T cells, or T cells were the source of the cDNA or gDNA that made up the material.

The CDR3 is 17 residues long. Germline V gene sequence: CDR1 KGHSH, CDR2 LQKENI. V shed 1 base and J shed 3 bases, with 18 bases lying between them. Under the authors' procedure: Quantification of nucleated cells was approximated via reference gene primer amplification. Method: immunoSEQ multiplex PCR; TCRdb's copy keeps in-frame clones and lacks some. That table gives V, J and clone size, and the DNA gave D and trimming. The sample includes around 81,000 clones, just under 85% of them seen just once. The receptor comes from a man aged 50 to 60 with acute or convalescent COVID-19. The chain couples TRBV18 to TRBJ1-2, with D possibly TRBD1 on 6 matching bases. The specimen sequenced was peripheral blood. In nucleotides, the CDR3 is TGTGCCAGCTCACCACTGGGGCAGGGGAGCAGCGACTATGGCTACACCTTC. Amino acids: CASSPLGQGSSDYGYTF.